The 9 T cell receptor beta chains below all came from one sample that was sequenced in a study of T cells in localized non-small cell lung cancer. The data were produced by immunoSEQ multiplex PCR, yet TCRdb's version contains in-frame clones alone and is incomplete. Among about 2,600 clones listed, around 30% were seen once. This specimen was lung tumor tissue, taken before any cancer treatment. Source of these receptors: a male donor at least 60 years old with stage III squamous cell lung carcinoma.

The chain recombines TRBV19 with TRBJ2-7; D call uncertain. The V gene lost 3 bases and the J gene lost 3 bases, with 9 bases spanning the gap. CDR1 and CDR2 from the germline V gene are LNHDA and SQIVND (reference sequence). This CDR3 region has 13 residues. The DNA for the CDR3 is TGTGCCAGTAGTATCAGCGTAGACTACGAGCAGTACTTC. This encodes CASSISVDYEQYF.

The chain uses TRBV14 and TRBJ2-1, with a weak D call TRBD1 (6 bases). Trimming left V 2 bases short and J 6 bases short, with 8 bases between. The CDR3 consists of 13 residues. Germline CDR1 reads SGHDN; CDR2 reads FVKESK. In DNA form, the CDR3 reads TGTGCCAGCAGCCAACTGGACAGCAATGAGCAGTTCTTC. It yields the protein CASSQLDSNEQFF.

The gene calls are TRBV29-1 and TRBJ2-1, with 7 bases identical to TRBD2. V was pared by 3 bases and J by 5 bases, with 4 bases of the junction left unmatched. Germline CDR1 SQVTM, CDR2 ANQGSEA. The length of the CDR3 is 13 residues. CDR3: CSVEGTTDNEQFF. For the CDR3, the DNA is TGCAGCGTTGAGGGGACTACGGACAATGAGCAGTTCTTC.

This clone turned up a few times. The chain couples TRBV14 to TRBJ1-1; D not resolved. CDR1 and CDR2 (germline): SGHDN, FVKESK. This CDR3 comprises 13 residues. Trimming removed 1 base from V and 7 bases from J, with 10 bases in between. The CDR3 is CASSQALGFEAFF. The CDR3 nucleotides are TGTGCCAGCAGCCAAGCTCTTGGGTTTGAAGCTTTCTTT.

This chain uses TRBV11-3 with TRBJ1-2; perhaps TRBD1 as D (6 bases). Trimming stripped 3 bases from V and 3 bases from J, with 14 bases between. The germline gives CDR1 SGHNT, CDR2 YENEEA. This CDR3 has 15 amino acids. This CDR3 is CASSLATGRDYGYTF. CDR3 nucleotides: TGTGCCAGCAGCTTGGCAACAGGGAGGGACTATGGCTACACCTTC.

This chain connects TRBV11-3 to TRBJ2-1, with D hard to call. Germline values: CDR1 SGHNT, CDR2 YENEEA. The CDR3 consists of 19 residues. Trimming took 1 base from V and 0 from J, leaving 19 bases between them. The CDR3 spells CASSLVPRATTPSYNEQFF. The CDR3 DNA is TGTGCCAGCAGCTTAGTCCCGCGAGCCACTACGCCCTCCTACAATGAGCAGTTCTTC. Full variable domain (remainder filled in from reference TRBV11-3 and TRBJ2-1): EAGVVQSPRYKIIEKKQPVAFWCNPISGHNTLYWYLQNLGQGPELLIRYENEEAVDDSQLPKDRFSAERLKGVDSTLKIQPAELGDSAVYLCASSLVPRATTPSYNEQFFGPGTRLTVL.

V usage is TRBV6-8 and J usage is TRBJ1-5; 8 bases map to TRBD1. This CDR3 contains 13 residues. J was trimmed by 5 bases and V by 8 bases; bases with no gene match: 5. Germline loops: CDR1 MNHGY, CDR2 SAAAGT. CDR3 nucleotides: TGTGCCAGCCTGGACAGGGAACATCAGCCCCAGCATTTT. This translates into CASLDREHQPQHF.

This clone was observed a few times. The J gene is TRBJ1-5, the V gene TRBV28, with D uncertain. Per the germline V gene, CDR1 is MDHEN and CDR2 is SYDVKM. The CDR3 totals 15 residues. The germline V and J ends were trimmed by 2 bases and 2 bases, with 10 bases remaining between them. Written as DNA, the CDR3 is TGTGCCAGCAGTTTACTCGGAAAGGGCAATCAGCCCCAGCATTTT. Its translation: CASSLLGKGNQPQHF.

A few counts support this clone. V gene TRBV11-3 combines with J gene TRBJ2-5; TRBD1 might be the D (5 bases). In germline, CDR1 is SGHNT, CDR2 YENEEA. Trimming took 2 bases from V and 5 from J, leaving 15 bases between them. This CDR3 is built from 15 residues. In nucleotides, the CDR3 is TGTGCCAGCAGCTTACCTGCAGACAGTGGCGAGACCCAGTACTTC. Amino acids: CASSLPADSGETQYF.